The rows below give T cell receptor beta chains drawn from one sample of a study of blood T cells in healthy people across ages. TCRdb re-called the 5' RACE reads through MiXCR, storing one row per CDR3 protein. The table includes about 930,000 distinct CDR3 sequences, roughly 29% detected once. These records were also assigned to another study, of T cells of mothers and their children.

Material: blood. These receptor sequences come from a middle-aged woman in good health. CDR3s include the opening cysteine and the closing phenylalanine or tryptophan.

TRBV6-5	TRBJ1-4	CASMTRTTNEKLFF
TRBV3-1	TRBJ2-3	CASSQRGTDTQYF
TRBV7-6	TRBJ2-7	CASSLTHGESYNEQYF
TRBV12-3/TRBV12-4	TRBJ1-5	CASSLFQDSRLGQPQHF
TRBV15	TRBJ1-3	CATSRDLVGGNTIYF
TRBV2	TRBJ2-5	CASREGQIQETQYF
TRBV18	-	CASSRADGFYEQYF
TRBV18	TRBJ2-7	CASSIRGEGEQYF
TRBV6-2/TRBV6-3	TRBJ2-3	CASSYEVYTDTQYF
TRBV14	TRBJ2-7	CASSHPARTDSYEQYF
TRBV3-1	TRBJ2-5	CASSLAGGRIVYF
TRBV9	TRBJ2-1	CASSVPGTGGYEQFF
TRBV5-1	TRBJ2-7	CTSSPDTFGEQYF
TRBV20-1	TRBJ2-3	CSARGPRGGGTDTQYF
TRBV20-1	TRBJ2-4	CSARSLAKNIQYF
TRBV15	TRBJ2-3	CATSRDSRIRGAASTDTQYF
TRBV3-1	TRBJ1-4	CASSQAAGGGKLFF
TRBV20-1	TRBJ2-3	CSATGTTRTDTQYF
TRBV7-6	TRBJ2-5	CASSSQTGVTYF
TRBV6-1	TRBJ1-3	CASSERAGTTSGNTIYF
TRBV27	TRBJ2-2	CASSWGPATGELFF
TRBV6-6	TRBJ1-1	CASGSGGLPEAFF
TRBV20-1	TRBJ2-7	CSAREGTSWGGYEQYF
TRBV2	TRBJ2-5	CASSEDRGRSGGRKTQYF
TRBV18	TRBJ1-1	CASSPAPAQNTEAFF
TRBV7-2	TRBJ1-2	CASSRDSKYGYTF
TRBV19	TRBJ1-5	CASSQGIMGNQPQHF
TRBV3-1	TRBJ2-7	CASSQDRYNEQYF
TRBV12-3/TRBV12-4	TRBJ1-3	CASSRPAMGNTIYF
TRBV7-2	TRBJ2-7	CASSLSQGASYEQYF
TRBV20-1	TRBJ1-2	CSARDRADPQAANYGYTF
TRBV7-2	TRBJ1-2	CASSLAPSRTGDYGYTF
TRBV6-5	TRBJ1-2	CASSYSQGLLNYGYTF
TRBV6-6	TRBJ1-2	CASSYSPDRGYTF
TRBV15	TRBJ2-1	CATSRDYRVPTDEQFF
TRBV27	TRBJ1-4	CASSFSGWNEKLFF
TRBV7-8	TRBJ1-5	CASSLARTGSNQPQHF
TRBV11-1	TRBJ2-7	CASSLGWGLGTYEQYF
TRBV7-9	TRBJ2-1	CASSGPDRSRINEQFF
TRBV2	TRBJ2-1	CASSDVLLSNEQFF
TRBV20-1	TRBJ2-7	CSALGASGGYPSSYEQYF
TRBV7-2	TRBJ2-2	CASSLYGTPNTGELFF
TRBV7-9	TRBJ1-2	CASSSTGEGGYGYTF
TRBV12-3/TRBV12-4	TRBJ1-1	CASSPEGGAVGTEAFF
TRBV6-2/TRBV6-3	TRBJ2-7	CASSSMTGKGYEQYF
TRBV20-1	TRBJ1-1	CSASSDLNTEAFF
TRBV7-2	TRBJ2-7	CASSRVQRAYEQYF
TRBV5-1	TRBJ2-3	CASSLATSGGPTDTQYF
TRBV12-3/TRBV12-4	TRBJ2-1	CASRKVSGNEQFF
TRBV5-1	TRBJ2-1	CASSLPRGAGDEQFF
TRBV20-1	TRBJ2-7	CSARSSYSYEQYF
TRBV6-5	TRBJ2-7	CASSYSRTGSPYEQYF
TRBV29-1	TRBJ1-1	CSVSRTVNTEAFF
TRBV12-3/TRBV12-4	TRBJ1-2	CAISPRPYGYTF
TRBV12-3/TRBV12-4	TRBJ1-2	CASSSQQGDYGYTF
TRBV29-1	TRBJ2-1	CSFPEGRLGNEQFF
TRBV7-2	TRBJ2-7	CASSAPGLAFREQYF
TRBV5-6	TRBJ1-2	CASSLAGGRYTF
TRBV7-3	TRBJ2-2	CASSLVLGSTGELFF
TRBV9	TRBJ2-2	CASSLNGRGTGELFF